Presented here are 8 T cell receptor beta chains from one specimen sequenced in a study of vaccination effects on CD4 cells after COVID-19. No antigens are known for them. Method: immunoSEQ multiplex PCR; TCRdb's copy keeps in-frame clones and lacks some. Of roughly 59,000 clones listed, about 78% are singletons. Peptide-pool stimulation followed by sequencing identified expanded antigen-specific CD4+ clonotypes in the ViraFEST assay. Cultured cells yielded isolated CD4+ T cells after 10 to 11 days. Participants were vaccinated with two doses of either the BNT162b2 or mRNA-1273 vaccine. The sequenced sample was CD4+ T cells from PBMCs cultured with HCoV-OC43 spike peptides, obtained after COVID-19 vaccination. This sample's subset: HCoV-OC43 spike overlapping peptide pool stimulation. The receptors originated from a human donor who received a COVID-19 vaccine.

The rearrangement joins TRBV10-3 to TRBJ1-4; D may be TRBD1 (5 bases). CDR3 size: 13 residues. V lost 3 bases to trimming and J lost 7 bases, with 9 bases between them. Germline loops: CDR1 ENHRY, CDR2 SYGVKD. The CDR3 DNA follows: TGTGCCATCAGTGAAGGGAGGGGTGAAAAACTGTTTTTT. It is translated as CAISEGRGEKLFF.

The chain carries TRBV7-5 and TRBJ2-7. TRBV7-5 is marked as a pseudogene. This CDR3 is built from 15 residues. The CDR3 DNA is TGTGCCAGAAGCTTAGTTAGAAGGACGCCCTACGAGCAGTACGTC. Translating gives CARSLVRRTPYEQYV.

There are a few counts of this clone. V gene TRBV9 combines with J gene TRBJ1-1, with no clear D. CDR3 length equals 14 residues. V was cut by 0 bases and J by 1 base, with 7 bases left in between. Germline V gene sequence: CDR1 SGDLS, CDR2 YYNGEE. The CDR3 DNA is TGTGCCAGCAGCGTAGGAGACCGGAACACTGAAGCTTTCTTT. This sequence encodes CASSVGDRNTEAFF. The complete variable domain, with remaining parts taken from reference TRBV9 and TRBJ1-1, reads DSGVTQTPKHLITATGQRVTLRCSPRSGDLSVYWYQQSLDQGLQFLIQYYNGEERAKGNILERFSAQQFPDLHSELNLSSLELGDSALYFCASSVGDRNTEAFFGQGTRLTVV.

This chain joins TRBV5-1 and TRBJ2-6; tentative D call: TRBD2 (7 bases). V shed 4 bases and J shed 2 bases, with 19 bases lying between them. This CDR3 comprises 18 residues. Germline V gene sequence: CDR1 SGHRS, CDR2 YFSETQ. The DNA for the CDR3 is TGCGCCAGCAGCCCCCTCGGGGGGCAGAGTACTGGGGCCAACGTCCTGACTTTC. Its protein product is CASSPLGGQSTGANVLTF.

CDR3 region: CASSSGRGNSPLHF. The CDR3 DNA follows: TGTGCCAGCAGCTCAGGGCGGGGTAATTCACCCCTCCACTTT. The genes are TRBV5-4 and TRBJ1-6, with D possibly TRBD1 on 5 matching bases. Germline lookup yields CDR1 SGHNT and CDR2 YYREEE (reference sequence). With 3 bases removed from V and 6 bases from J, the gap between germline ends came to 10 bases. The CDR3 is made up of 14 amino acids.

The chain couples TRBV25-1 to TRBJ2-2; 8 nucleotides match TRBD1. Germline-derived CDR1 and CDR2 are MGHDK and SYGVNS. This CDR3 is built from 15 residues. The V gene end was trimmed by 6 bases and the J gene end by 4 bases; junction bases not matched to a gene: 7. CDR3: CASRRQGRGTGELFF. CDR3 bases: TGTGCCAGCAGAAGACAGGGGAGAGGCACCGGGGAGCTGTTTTTT.

This clone was counted a few times. V is TRBV2 and J is TRBJ1-4; 8 bases map to TRBD1. Trimming cost V 1 base and J 3 bases; bases outside gene matches: 4. Germline V gene sequence: CDR1 SNHLY, CDR2 FYNNEI. The CDR3 covers 16 residues. For the CDR3, the DNA is TGTGCCAGCAGTGAAGGCCAGGGGGCGGCTAATGAAAAACTGTTTTTT. Protein product: CASSEGQGAANEKLFF.

V and J are TRBV7-3 and TRBJ2-5; D is undetermined. The V end was cut by 5 bases, the J end by 0 bases, with 7 bases between. This CDR3 has 13 residues. Germline V gene data show CDR1 as SGHTA and CDR2 as FQGTGA. The CDR3: CASSVTYQETQYF. The CDR3 DNA follows: TGTGCCAGCAGCGTCACGTACCAAGAGACCCAGTACTTC.